This is a list of T cell receptor beta chains from one sample in a study of T cells expressing NK-cell markers. TCRdb re-called the 5' RACE reads and shows each CDR3 protein once, DNA omitted. The sample table includes fewer than 400,000 distinct CDR3 sequences. Sample: blood T cells: a sorted CD56 or NKG2C T cell subset, CD4+ or CD8+ T cells, or bulk PBMC T cells (not recorded which). These receptors were taken from a man aged 18-70 years in good health. CDR3s include the opening cysteine and the closing phenylalanine or tryptophan. The order of the fields is CDR3 protein, J gene, V gene.

CASSLGVGGQETQYF TRBJ2-5 TRBV7-2
CASSLLRGLDTQYF TRBJ2-3 TRBV28
CASMLTFGATYEQYF TRBJ2-7 TRBV6-5
CASSLTGQGAFYEQYF TRBJ2-7 TRBV5-1
CASSRLNSGGNNEQFF TRBJ2-1 TRBV6-2/TRBV6-3
CASSSRTSGGGTDTQYF TRBJ2-3 TRBV9
CASSLDRDSPLHF TRBJ1-6 TRBV7-8
CASSLRIGPEQPQHF TRBJ1-5 TRBV7-2
CASSAGPRSWDTQYF TRBJ2-3 TRBV12-3/TRBV12-4
CASSLGPGVGETQYF TRBJ2-5 TRBV7-7
CASTTGWGEAFF TRBJ1-1 TRBV6-5
CAGGDTDTQYF TRBJ2-3 TRBV2
CSARANPSYEQYF TRBJ2-7 TRBV20-1
CASSFGDRLMNDNQPQHF TRBJ1-5 TRBV12-3/TRBV12-4
CSALLSGYEQYF TRBJ2-7 TRBV20-1
CASSLSSGWGYTF TRBJ1-2 TRBV11-2
CASSFSSLAGGPGELFF TRBJ2-2 TRBV5-4
CASQRGDNNEQFF TRBJ2-1 TRBV6-1
CASLRDLEANVLTF TRBJ2-6 TRBV18
CASSQVLAGEQFF TRBJ2-1 TRBV14
CASSTPDSPLHF TRBJ1-6 TRBV5-6
CATSRQPGLAATDTQYF TRBJ2-3 TRBV15
CSARDSFGPNTEAFF TRBJ1-1 TRBV20-1
CASSLRGTNTDTQYF TRBJ2-3 TRBV4-2
CASSARTRYISLHYEQYF TRBJ2-7 TRBV6-1
CASSLTAGGNYEQYF TRBJ2-7 TRBV7-3
CASSLGQRDYEQYF TRBJ2-7 TRBV5-4
CASSPGPVEDGYTF TRBJ1-2 TRBV7-2
CASSFTGDSQPQHF TRBJ1-5 TRBV12-3/TRBV12-4
CASSPPTRALYSYEQYF TRBJ2-7 TRBV28
CSGRSGTTEAFF TRBJ1-1 TRBV29-1
CSASGRSGNTIYF TRBJ1-3 TRBV29-1
CASSPGDGPQHF TRBJ1-5 TRBV7-2
CASSLDGAETQYF TRBJ2-5 TRBV7-2
CASTQGWDGNIQYF TRBJ2-4 TRBV5-1
CASSLQGGGPWNEKLFF TRBJ1-4 TRBV28
CASSSLAETQYF TRBJ2-5 TRBV12-3/TRBV12-4
CASSLGYDTIQYF TRBJ2-4 TRBV5-1
CASRPNLGTVSPLHF TRBJ1-6 TRBV27
CASSADRGQRSEQFF TRBJ2-1 TRBV6-1
CASSLAGTGFEQYF TRBJ2-7 TRBV7-8
CSANLRTSGDNEQFF TRBJ2-1 TRBV20-1
CASSLDRSRANNEQFF TRBJ2-1 TRBV5-1
CASSIDRGGIETQYF TRBJ2-5 TRBV11-2
CASDGRQETQYF TRBJ2-5 TRBV2
CASSLTASDEKLFF TRBJ1-4 TRBV11-2
CWASGRTSSYNEQFF TRBJ2-1 TRBV20-1
CASSQDRQRGETQYF TRBJ2-5 TRBV3-1